This TCR beta chain was recorded in a study of blood T cell repertoires in COVID-19. Study context: COVID-19 samples from acute and convalescent phases originated in the United States, Italy and Spain.

Produced via immunoSEQ multiplex PCR; TCRdb's table is partial and in-frame only. Altogether about 30,000 clones are present, 89% being singletons, with the ten largest covering more than 9%. Trimming cost V 5 bases and J 7 bases, with 14 bases left between them. This CDR3 has 13 amino acids. Germline assignment: CDR1 SGHTA and CDR2 FQGNSA. Sequenced sample: peripheral blood. The receptor was isolated from a human donor in a cohort sampled during active COVID-19. The chain carries TRBV7-2 and TRBJ1-2; tentative D call: TRBD1 (5 bases). The chain's CDR3 is CASSKDNVGGYTF. The CDR3 region has the DNA TGTGCCAGCAGCAAGGACAACGTGGGTGGCTACACCTTC.